The 22 T cell receptor beta chains given below trace back to one sample, sequenced in a study of cytomegalovirus exposure and HLA in healthy donors. The PCR had 60 Vbeta and 13 Jbeta primers. The repertoire was sequenced with immunoSEQ multiplex PCR; TCRdb's copy has only in-frame clones and lacks some. The sample shows about 140,000 clones, 78% of them seen only once. The specimen sequenced was PBMCs. The receptor set was obtained from a male donor in good health and CMV-seronegative.

This clone was observed a handful of times. The rearrangement joins TRBV30 to TRBJ2-7; maybe TRBD1 (6 bases). The ends were cut back, 3 bases at V and 0 bases at J, with 18 bases in the middle. The CDR3 runs 16 residues. The V gene's germline CDR1 is GTSNPN and CDR2 SVGIG (reference sequence). The chain's CDR3 is CAWSPPRTASSYEQYF. The CDR3 DNA reads as TGTGCCTGGAGCCCCCCTCGGACAGCGAGCTCCTACGAGCAGTACTTC. The full variable domain, rest sourced from reference TRBV30 and TRBJ2-7, is SQTIHQWPATLVQPVGSPLSLECTVEGTSNPNLYWYRQAAGRGLQLLFYSVGIGQISSEVPQNLSASRPQDRQFILSSKKLLLSDSGFYLCAWSPPRTASSYEQYFGPGTRLTVT.

The chain joins TRBV4-1 to TRBJ1-2, with 8 positions matching TRBD1. Trimming cost V 4 bases and J 2 bases; bases outside gene matches: 6. The V gene's germline CDR1 is MGHRA and CDR2 YSYEKL. There are 15 residues in the CDR3. Written as DNA, the CDR3 is TGCGCCAGCAGCCCGCTGGACAGGGCCAACTATGGCTACACCTTC. Its protein is CASSPLDRANYGYTF.

The chain recombines TRBV12-5 with TRBJ2-5; D is unclear. The last part of the DNA fits TRBJ2-7 better; the J call may be wrong. CDR3 size: 16 residues. Per the germline V gene, CDR1 is LGHNT and CDR2 is FRNRAP. CDR3 in amino acids: CASGYSASLLLYEQYF. The DNA of the CDR3 is TGTGCTAGTGGTTACTCCGCGTCCCTCCTCCTCTACGAGCAGTACTTC.

Here the CDR3 DNA reads TGTGCCAGCGGCCCCTTTGGGACAGGGGCGTCCGGCTACACCTTC. Amino acid sequence: CASGPFGTGASGYTF. The chain recombines TRBV13 with TRBJ1-2; 10 positions match TRBD1. The CDR3 runs 15 residues. Losses at the gene ends were 8 bases for V and 8 bases for J; bases not matched to a gene: 14. The V gene's germline CDR1 is PRHDT and CDR2 FYEKMQ (reference sequence).

The chain combines TRBV6-1 with TRBJ1-2; 10 bases fit TRBD1. This CDR3 comprises 17 residues. Germline V gene sequence: CDR1 MNHNS, CDR2 SASEGT. Trimming cost V 4 bases and J 5 bases; bases outside gene matches: 13. The CDR3 loop is CASSGRQGAQRGYGYTF. CDR3 in DNA: TGTGCCAGCAGTGGTAGACAGGGGGCCCAGAGAGGATATGGCTACACCTTC.

The chain recombines TRBV14 with TRBJ1-2; D may be TRBD1 (6 bases). The germline CDR1 and CDR2 sequences are SGHDN and FVKESK. V was trimmed by 4 bases and J by 7 bases, leaving 16 bases between them. The CDR3 consists of 14 residues. The CDR3 coding sequence is TGTGCCAGCAGCCGAGGACAGCCTTATTCTGGCTACACCTTC. This sequence encodes CASSRGQPYSGYTF. Full variable domain (remainder filled in from reference TRBV14 and TRBJ1-2): EAGVTQFPSHSVIEKGQTVTLRCDPISGHDNLYWYRRVMGKEIKFLLHFVKESKQDESGMPNNRFLAERTGGTYSTLKVQPAELEDSGVYFCASSRGQPYSGYTFGSGTRLTVV.

This clone was seen once. This chain joins TRBV7-2 and TRBJ1-1; maybe TRBD1 (5 bases). The CDR3 extends over 15 amino acids. Germline V lookup: CDR1 SGHTA, CDR2 FQGNSA. V lost 5 bases and J 0 bases, leaving 13 bases between the germline ends. As DNA, the CDR3 is TGTGCCAGCAGCCCGATCGGGGGGATGAACACTGAAGCTTTCTTT. Its protein product is CASSPIGGMNTEAFF.

The chain carries TRBV7-6 and TRBJ2-5; TRBD2 aligns across 15 bases. Looked up from germline, CDR1 is SGHVS and CDR2 is FNYEAQ. The CDR3 runs to 16 residues. V gave up 1 base and J gave up 4 bases; unmatched junction bases: 1. The CDR3 nucleotides are TGTGCCAGCAGCTTAGGGACTAGCGGGAGGGCAGAGACCCAGTACTTC. Residues: CASSLGTSGRAETQYF.

The chain is built from TRBV6-4 and TRBJ2-3; D is uncertain. The V end lost 4 bases, the J end lost 4 bases, and 12 bases lay between the germline ends. Germline V lookup: CDR1 MRHNA, CDR2 SNTAGT. CDR3 length: 14 residues. The CDR3 nucleotides read TGTGCCAGCAGTGCCTCGGGCGCCGCAGATACGCAGTATTTT. This encodes CASSASGAADTQYF.

This chain uses TRBV11-3 with TRBJ2-1, with a possible D match to TRBD1 (6 bases). Trimming removed 0 bases at V and 8 bases at J, with 14 bases between. The CDR3 runs to 15 residues. Germline assignment: CDR1 SGHNT and CDR2 YENEEA. CDR3 bases: TGTGCCAGCAGCTTAGATTCCCTCTCAGGGGATGAGCAGTTCTTC. Translating it yields CASSLDSLSGDEQFF.

This chain links TRBV2 with TRBJ2-7, with D perhaps matching TRBD2 (6 bases). The CDR3 has 13 amino acids. The germline V gene has CDR1 SNHLY and CDR2 FYNNEI. Trimming cost V 0 bases and J 6 bases, with 9 bases left between them. CDR3 residues: CASSEAREAEQYF. Written as DNA, the CDR3 is TGTGCCAGCAGTGAAGCCAGGGAGGCCGAGCAGTACTTC.

Relative to its sample, this clone is medium-sized. The chain joins TRBV4-1 to TRBJ1-4, with D possibly TRBD1 on 6 matching bases. V was trimmed by 1 base and J by 8 bases, leaving 17 bases between them. Germline CDR1 MGHRA, CDR2 YSYEKL. This CDR3 has 16 amino acids. CDR3 protein: CASSQGSQGLREKLFF. The CDR3 DNA reads TGCGCCAGCAGCCAAGGAAGTCAGGGGCTGAGGGAAAAACTGTTTTTT.

V is TRBV9 and J is TRBJ2-5; 9 nucleotides agree with TRBD1. With 1 base clipped from V and 4 bases from J, the junction kept 8 bases outside the gene matches. The CDR3 extends over 16 amino acids. Germline CDR1 and CDR2: SGDLS and YYNGEE. The CDR3 here is CASSVSQGAIGETQYF. The CDR3 DNA is TGTGCCAGCAGCGTATCACAGGGGGCGATTGGAGAGACCCAGTACTTC.

Note on this clone: One junction end does not reproduce the germline sequence, and a read error may be involved. This CDR3 is also generated by other DNA sequences in the sample. The J gene is TRBJ1-3, the V gene TRBV7-9, with D perhaps matching TRBD1 (6 bases). CDR1 is SEHNR and CDR2 is FQNEAQ in the germline V gene (reference sequence). This CDR3 contains 16 residues. The DNA of the CDR3 is TGTGCCAGCAGCTTAGCGCCCGGACAGCTAGGAAACACCATATACTTT. Its translation: CASSLAPGQLGNTIYF.

The chain couples TRBV9 to TRBJ1-1, with 8 nucleotides matching TRBD1. Germline CDR1 is SGDLS and CDR2 is YYNGEE. The CDR3 covers 14 residues. Trimming took 2 bases from V and 1 from J; bases not matched to a gene: 1. CDR3 DNA sequence: TGTGCCAGCAGCGTCGGGACAGGGAACACTGAAGCTTTCTTT. The encoded protein is CASSVGTGNTEAFF.

The chain combines TRBV4-3 with TRBJ1-6; D unresolved. The V end lost 0 bases, the J end lost 6 bases, and 6 bases lay between the germline ends. The germline V gene has CDR1 LGHNA and CDR2 YSLEER. The CDR3 contains 14 residues. CDR3 sequence: CASSQDMRNSPLHF. The CDR3 DNA sequence: TGCGCCAGCAGCCAAGATATGCGTAATTCACCCCTCCACTTT.

This rearrangement joins TRBV9 to TRBJ2-2; a weak D match, TRBD1 (5 bases). Between the trimmed V and J ends, which lost 0 bases and 8 bases, there was a span of 11 bases. CDR3 length: 14 amino acids. Germline values: CDR1 SGDLS, CDR2 YYNGEE. As DNA, the CDR3 is TGTGCCAGCAGCGTAGAACAGGCTTTGGGGGAGCTGTTTTTT. Translation gives CASSVEQALGELFF.

V usage is TRBV11-2 and J usage is TRBJ2-5, with 11 bases matching TRBD1. The V and J ends lost 0 bases and 1 base, in that order; junction bases with no gene match: 4. This CDR3 contains 17 residues. Germline CDR1 SGHAT, CDR2 FQNNGV. The DNA of the CDR3 is TGTGCCAGCAGCTTAGACCCGGGACAGGGGGGCCAAGAGACCCAGTACTTC. Translating it yields CASSLDPGQGGQETQYF.

V and J are TRBV30 and TRBJ1-5; possible D gene TRBD1, 5 bases. CDR3 length: 13 amino acids. Trimming took 5 bases from V and 5 from J, leaving 13 bases between them. Germline-derived CDR1 and CDR2 are GTSNPN and SVGIG (reference sequence). CDR3 in DNA: TGTGCCTGGGGGGCAGGGTTGGATCAGCCCCAGCATTTT. This sequence encodes CAWGAGLDQPQHF. The full variable domain, completed using reference TRBV30 and TRBJ1-5, is SQTIHQWPATLVQPVGSPLSLECTVEGTSNPNLYWYRQAAGRGLQLLFYSVGIGQISSEVPQNLSASRPQDRQFILSSKKLLLSDSGFYLCAWGAGLDQPQHFGDGTRLSIL.

The table lists this clone with a few counts. This chain joins TRBV4-3 and TRBJ1-1, with a weak D call TRBD1 (6 bases). Per germline, CDR1 LGHNA and CDR2 YSLEER. This CDR3 is 15 amino acids long. Trimming removed 0 bases from V and 5 bases from J, with 13 bases in between. CDR3 in DNA: TGCGCCAGCAGCCAAGATGGGGGCGGGCGGACTGAAGCTTTCTTT. It codes for CASSQDGGGRTEAFF.

This chain links TRBV5-1 with TRBJ2-2, with 9 bases identical to TRBD1. Per germline, CDR1 SGHRS and CDR2 YFSETQ. V shed 0 bases, J shed 6 bases, and the junction held 6 bases outside the gene matches. This CDR3 spans 16 amino acids. CDR3: CASSLGGQGFSGELFF. The CDR3 DNA reads as TGCGCCAGCAGCTTGGGCGGACAGGGGTTCTCCGGGGAGCTGTTTTTT.

V usage is TRBV2 and J usage is TRBJ1-2; 7 bases agree with TRBD1. V was pared by 6 bases and J by 7 bases, with 5 bases of the junction left unmatched. The V gene's germline CDR1 is SNHLY and CDR2 FYNNEI. This CDR3 is built from 12 residues. CDR3 residues: CASRGTAPGYTF. In DNA, the CDR3 is TGTGCCAGCAGAGGGACAGCTCCTGGCTACACCTTC.